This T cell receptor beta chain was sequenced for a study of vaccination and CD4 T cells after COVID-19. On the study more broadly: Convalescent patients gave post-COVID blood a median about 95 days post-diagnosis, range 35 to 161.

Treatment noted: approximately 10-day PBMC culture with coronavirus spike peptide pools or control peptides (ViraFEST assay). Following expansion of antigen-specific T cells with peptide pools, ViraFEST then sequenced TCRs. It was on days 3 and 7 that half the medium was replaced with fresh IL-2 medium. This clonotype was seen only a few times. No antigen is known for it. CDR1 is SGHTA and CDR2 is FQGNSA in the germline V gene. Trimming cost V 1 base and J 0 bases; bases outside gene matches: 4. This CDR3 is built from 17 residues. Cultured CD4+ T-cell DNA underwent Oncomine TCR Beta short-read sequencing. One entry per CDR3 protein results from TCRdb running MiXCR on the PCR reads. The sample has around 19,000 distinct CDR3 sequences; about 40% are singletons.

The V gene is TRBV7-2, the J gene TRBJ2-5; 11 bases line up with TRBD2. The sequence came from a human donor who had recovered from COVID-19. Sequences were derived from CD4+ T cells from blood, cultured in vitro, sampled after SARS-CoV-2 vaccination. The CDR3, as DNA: TGTGCCAGCAGCTTAGGACTAGCGGGGAGAAACCAAGAGACCCAGTACTTC. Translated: CASSLGLAGRNQETQYF.